This T cell receptor beta chain was documented in a study of blood T cell repertoires in COVID-19. Study at large: Material from acute and convalescent COVID-19 was sourced from the United States, Italy and Spain. Sources were T cells, B-cell-depleted T cells, or PBMCs; the material itself was cDNA or gDNA.

Per the authors' pipeline: From reference gene primer amplification, estimates of nucleated cell counts were derived. The repertoire was sequenced with immunoSEQ multiplex PCR; TCRdb's copy has only in-frame clones and lacks some. The D gene and trimming were derived from the DNA, and the V and J assignments and clone size from that table. The table lists over 130,000 clones, about 90% of them singletons. The V and J ends lost 4 bases and 0 bases, in that order; junction bases with no gene match: 11. Germline V CDR1 and CDR2: SGDLS, YYNGEE. The CDR3 sequence is 18 residues long. Sequencing was done on a sample of peripheral blood. The V gene is TRBV9, the J gene TRBJ2-2; TRBD1 agrees at 8 bases. This sequence originates from a man aged 55-75 years with active or convalescent COVID-19. CDR3 in amino acids: CASSPRGPTTSNTGELFF. CDR3 nucleotides: TGTGCCAGCAGCCCCAGGGGGCCGACAACTTCGAACACCGGGGAGCTGTTTTTT.